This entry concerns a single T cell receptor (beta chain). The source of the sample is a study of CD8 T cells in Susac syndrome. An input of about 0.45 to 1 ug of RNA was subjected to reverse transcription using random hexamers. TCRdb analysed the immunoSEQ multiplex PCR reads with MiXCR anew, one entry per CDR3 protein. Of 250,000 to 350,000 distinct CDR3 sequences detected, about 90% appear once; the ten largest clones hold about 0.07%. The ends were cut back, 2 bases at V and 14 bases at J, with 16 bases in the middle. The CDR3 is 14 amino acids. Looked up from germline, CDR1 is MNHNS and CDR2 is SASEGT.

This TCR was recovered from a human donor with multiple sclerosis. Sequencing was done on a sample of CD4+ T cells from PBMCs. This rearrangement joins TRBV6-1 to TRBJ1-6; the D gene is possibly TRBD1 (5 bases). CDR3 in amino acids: CASSETGTGLALHF. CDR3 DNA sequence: TGTGCCAGCAGTGAAACGGGCACAGGTTTAGCCCTCCACTTT.